The clone carrying this TCR beta chain has ten or more counts. Its specificity is unknown. Trimming cost V 2 bases and J 5 bases; bases outside gene matches: 11. Germline loops: CDR1 KGHSH, CDR2 LQKENI. There are 16 residues in the CDR3. This sample is part of a study of early T cells in non-severe SARS-CoV-2 infection. Study-wide background: Unsorted whole blood bulk RNA was sequenced, with unpaired chains.

Study-level results: A preference for anti-spike CD8 responses marked VDJdb matching, which missed private and CD4 specificities.

Individual cDNA molecules received unique molecular identifiers. TCRdb re-called the 5' RACE reads with MiXCR, one entry per CDR3 protein. This table has fewer than 55,000 distinct CDR3 sequences, about 11% appearing once. This TCR was recovered from an adult who was a healthcare worker with PCR-confirmed SARS-CoV-2 infection or an uninfected control (not recorded which). Material: whole blood. The chain links TRBV18 to TRBJ1-1; 7 positions agree with TRBD1. The CDR3 region is CASSPVHSGGRTEAFF. CDR3 sequence (DNA): TGTGCCAGCTCACCAGTACATTCAGGGGGTCGAACTGAAGCTTTCTTT.